This T cell receptor beta chain was identified during a study of T cell repertoires in cytomegalovirus infection. Study findings and constraints: CMV-specific TCR beta clonotypes restricted by HLA-C dominated the ex vivo response.

Note on this clonotype: The antigen remains unidentified.

This CDR3 has 13 amino acids. In germline, CDR1 is SNHLY, CDR2 FYNNEI. The ends were cut back, 4 bases at V and 2 bases at J, with 9 bases in the middle. TCRdb re-derived calls from the reads in MiXCR, one entry per CDR3 protein. The sample has roughly 200,000 distinct CDR3 sequences; about 15% are singletons. The sample consisted of CD8+ T cells from PBMCs. V usage is TRBV2 and J usage is TRBJ2-7; D is uncertain. The source of this sequence is a human donor in good health (CMV status not recorded). Some clones in this sample may be carry-over from other donors' samples. DNA for the CDR3: TGTGCCAGCAGTGTGACTGCACCCTACGAGCAGTACTTC. Translated, it gives CASSVTAPYEQYF.